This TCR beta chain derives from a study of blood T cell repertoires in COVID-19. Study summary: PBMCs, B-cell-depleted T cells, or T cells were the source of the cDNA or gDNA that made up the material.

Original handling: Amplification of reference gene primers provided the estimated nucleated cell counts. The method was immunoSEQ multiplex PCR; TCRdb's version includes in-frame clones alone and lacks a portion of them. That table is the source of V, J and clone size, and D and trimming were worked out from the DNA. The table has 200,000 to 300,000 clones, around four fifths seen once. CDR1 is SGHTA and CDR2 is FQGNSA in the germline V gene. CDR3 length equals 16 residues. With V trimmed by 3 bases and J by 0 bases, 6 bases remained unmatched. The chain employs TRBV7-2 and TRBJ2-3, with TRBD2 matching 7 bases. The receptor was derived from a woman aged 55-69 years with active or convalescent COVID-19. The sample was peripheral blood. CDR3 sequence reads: CASSFSGGFSTDTQYF. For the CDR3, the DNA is TGTGCCAGCAGCTTCTCGGGGGGATTTAGCACAGATACGCAGTATTTT.